Reported below is one T cell receptor (beta chain). The sample comes from a study of blood T cell repertoires in COVID-19. Losses at the gene ends were 1 base for V and 6 bases for J; bases not matched to a gene: 4. CDR3 length: 16 residues. Germline CDR1 and CDR2: LGHNA and YNFKEQ. In the original processing: Amplification of reference gene primers was used by the study to estimate nucleated cell counts. Sequencing was performed with immunoSEQ multiplex PCR; in TCRdb, only in-frame clones are kept and a portion is missing. That table supplies the V and J calls and clone size; D and trimming were determined from the DNA. The sample holds 97,000 or so clones, roughly 81% seen once.

This chain connects TRBV4-2 to TRBJ2-3; the match to TRBD2 covers 13 bases. The sequenced sample consisted of peripheral blood. This receptor was obtained from a man aged 35 to 55 with active or convalescent COVID-19. DNA of the CDR3: TGTGCCAGCAGCCAAGTAACTAGCGGGGGGGCCGATACGCAGTATTTT. The encoded protein is CASSQVTSGGADTQYF.